This TCR beta chain was recovered during a study of CD4 T cell repertoires in COVID-19. Study at large: Relabeled CFSE-low cells, IL-2-expanded for under eleven days, met spikes from other coronaviruses.

Donors had recovered from mild-to-severe COVID-19. These memory T cells were uncultured and sequenced directly after ex vivo isolation. Method: immunoSEQ multiplex PCR; TCRdb's copy keeps in-frame clones and lacks some. Seen here are about 75,000 clones, roughly 85% observed once, and the top ten hold 0.45% to 0.6%. Trimming took off 1 base at V and 10 bases at J, with 7 bases between the two ends. The CDR3 extends over 12 amino acids. From germline, CDR1 is MDHEN and CDR2 SYDVKM. The TCR sequence derives from a human donor who had COVID-19. The chain carries TRBV28 and TRBJ1-4; D gene uncertain. The starting material was CD4+ T cells from peripheral blood, obtained after recovery from COVID-19. The CDR3 loop reads CASSLFRGKLFF. In DNA, the CDR3 is TGTGCCAGCAGTTTATTCCGTGGAAAACTGTTTTTT.